The clone carrying this TCR beta chain has more than one count but fewer than ten. The antigen remains unidentified. These data originate in a study of CD8+ T cells in alopecia areata. Overall study findings and caveats: In scalp and blood during tofacitinib, many expanded lesional clones persisted. TCRs were shared less clearly across patients than in mice, possibly for HLA-related reasons.

V lost 0 bases and J 15 bases, leaving 19 bases between the germline ends. CDR3 length: 14 amino acids. Germline V gene sequence: CDR1 SGDLS, CDR2 YYNGEE. Stated treatment: oral pan-JAK inhibitor, 5-10 mg twice daily. Specimens obtained from alopecia areata patients comprised lesional scalp punch biopsies and peripheral blood. The authors extracted RNA and reverse transcribed it into cDNA as the sequencing template. Repertoires were generated with immunoSEQ multiplex PCR, while TCRdb's copy carries only in-frame clones and drops some. The table shows around 5,900 clones, with around three fifths occurring only once.

Source: skin, taken at week 34, from a patient treated with tofacitinib. The receptor was isolated from a human donor with alopecia areata. This chain links TRBV9 with TRBJ1-5, with D possibly TRBD1 on 6 matching bases. The CDR3 reads CASSVAERGGVRHF. DNA for the CDR3: TGTGCCAGCAGCGTAGCTGAAAGAGGGGGGGTAAGGCATTTT.